This entry lists 15 T cell receptor beta chains sequenced from one sample in a study of post-analysis software for immune sequencing data (dated by TCRdb to about 2015). Findings and caveats that apply to the study as a whole: Significantly higher frequencies in patients than in controls were found for five or six TRBV segments, including TRBV5-6, TRBV5-1 and TRBV20-1.

Receptors were amplified or captured by PCR. Sequencing instrument: Illumina HiSeq 2500. To reduce PCR and sequencing biases, unique molecular identifiers were incorporated into the TCR beta cDNA libraries. TCRdb reprocessing: public reads trimmed at Q25 with fastp, clones called with MiXCR, in-frame beta chains kept. Rows with a matching CDR3 protein are joined into one entry that keeps the most common DNA and genes. In this sample the table shows approximately 460,000 distinct CDR3 sequences, approximately 45% of which occur a single time. The ten largest clones add up to about an eighth of the sample. For these receptors, no antigen is known. What was sequenced was blood. The receptors originated from a girl between 5 and 17 years old with multiple sclerosis.

The chain employs TRBV10-2 and TRBJ2-1; D is unresolved. Deletions cut 7 bases from V and 4 bases from J, with 23 bases between. This CDR3 has 17 amino acids. Germline CDR1 is WSHSY and CDR2 is SAAADI. The CDR3 loop is CASTPGQHERVYNEQFF. CDR3 DNA sequence: TGCGCCAGCACCCCTGGTCAGCACGAGAGAGTATACAATGAGCAGTTCTTC.

The chain recombines TRBV10-3 with TRBJ2-1; perhaps TRBD2 as D (6 bases). The CDR3 has 14 residues. V was clipped by 8 bases and J by 6 bases, with 17 bases between them. Germline-derived CDR1 and CDR2 are ENHRY and SYGVKD. The CDR3 here is CAIDPAGQGNEQFF. For the CDR3, the DNA is TGTGCCATCGATCCAGCGGGCCAGGGCAATGAGCAGTTCTTC.

The rearrangement joins TRBV7-8 to TRBJ2-1; the D is unclear. The CDR3 has 12 amino acids. The ends were cut back, 3 bases at V and 7 bases at J, with 7 bases in the middle. Germline CDR1 SGHVS, CDR2 FQNEAQ. CDR3 residues: CASSFVGNEQFF. The CDR3 DNA reads TGTGCCAGCAGCTTTGTTGGGAATGAGCAGTTCTTC.

This rearrangement joins TRBV15 to TRBJ2-3, with TRBD2 as a possible D gene (7 bases). There are 15 residues in the CDR3. The V and J ends lost 8 bases and 4 bases respectively, with 19 bases between them. Looked up from germline, CDR1 is LNHNV and CDR2 is YYDKDF (reference sequence). CDR3 nucleotide sequence: TGTGCCACCGGGGGAGGGGGAGGGGTCCCAGATACGCAGTATTTT. Translated: CATGGGGGVPDTQYF.

This clonotype turned up a few times. V usage is TRBV20-1 and J usage is TRBJ1-1, with unresolved D. This CDR3 is 15 amino acids long. CDR1 and CDR2 from the germline V gene are DFQATT and SNEGSKA (reference sequence). V was pared by 1 base and J by 0 bases, with 12 bases between. In DNA, the CDR3 is TGCAGTGCTAGAGTTTCGGGGAACATGAACACTGAAGCTTTCTTT. Encoded protein: CSARVSGNMNTEAFF.

The chain has TRBV28 and TRBJ1-5, with D possibly matching TRBD1 (6 bases). Trimming removed 8 bases at V and 0 bases at J, with 17 bases between. The CDR3 extends over 16 amino acids. Germline assignment: CDR1 MDHEN and CDR2 SYDVKM. The CDR3 DNA follows: TGTGCCAGCGGACAGAAGTTCTCACATAGCAATCAGCCCCAGCATTTT. This encodes CASGQKFSHSNQPQHF.

The rearrangement joins TRBV28 to TRBJ1-5; no firm D call. Trimming took off 2 bases at V and 15 bases at J, with 11 bases between the two ends. Germline CDR1 and CDR2: MDHEN and SYDVKM. This CDR3 spans 11 amino acids. CDR3 sequence reads: CASSLAGKGHF. DNA of the CDR3: TGTGCCAGCAGTTTAGCGGGGAAGGGGCATTTT.

The rearrangement joins TRBV3-1 to TRBJ2-5; possible D gene TRBD2, 5 bases. The closer fit of TRBJ2-7 to the DNA end suggests the J call may be wrong. CDR3 length: 14 residues. The germline CDR1 and CDR2 sequences are LGHDT and YNNKEL (reference sequence). CDR3 in DNA: TGTGCCAGCAGCCAGTACCGGGGTCGCTACGAGCAGTACTTC. It is translated as CASSQYRGRYEQYF.

V and J are TRBV4-3 and TRBJ2-1; 10 bases line up with TRBD2. The CDR3 has 17 residues. Germline CDR1 and CDR2: LGHNA and YSLEER. V trimming: 0 bases; J trimming: 6 bases; junction bases outside the gene matches: 8. In DNA form, the CDR3 reads TGCGCCAGCAGCCAAGAGCTAGCGGGAGTTACTGGCAATGAGCAGTTCTTC. It specifies CASSQELAGVTGNEQFF.

V gene TRBV7-2 combines with J gene TRBJ2-4; 7 nucleotides line up with TRBD2. Matching the DNA end better, TRBJ2-7 makes the J call doubtful. CDR1 SGHTA and CDR2 FQGNSA come from the germline V gene. The CDR3 length is 16 residues. CDR3 sequence (DNA): TGTGCCAGCAGCCGAGATGGGGGGGTAACCTCCTACGAGCAGTACTTC. Amino acid sequence: CASSRDGGVTSYEQYF.

This chain joins TRBV7-8 and TRBJ2-7; 13 bases are a match to TRBD2. The trim removed 5 bases at V and 2 bases at J, leaving 6 bases unmatched. Germline V gene lookup returns CDR1 SGHVS and CDR2 FQNEAQ. The CDR3 extends over 16 amino acids. The CDR3 DNA is TGTGCCAGCAGCCCCACCGGGACTAGCGGGACCTACGAGCAGTACTTC. Encoded protein: CASSPTGTSGTYEQYF.

This clonotype was found a few times. V usage is TRBV7-3 and J usage is TRBJ1-2, with D unclear. Trimming removed 5 bases from V and 0 bases from J, with 7 bases in between. Germline loops: CDR1 SGHTA, CDR2 FQGTGA. This CDR3 has 13 amino acids. The CDR3: CASSPDANYGYTF. The CDR3 DNA reads as TGTGCCAGCAGCCCGGACGCTAACTATGGCTACACCTTC.

The rearrangement joins TRBV20-1 to TRBJ2-3, with TRBD2 matching over 8 bases. Germline values: CDR1 DFQATT, CDR2 SNEGSKA (reference sequence). After removal of 8 bases from V and 3 bases from J, the junction contained 13 bases not matched to a gene. CDR3 size: 15 residues. The CDR3 reads CSPSRAGGETDTQYF. In DNA form, the CDR3 reads TGCAGTCCCTCAAGGGCGGGGGGCGAAACAGATACGCAGTATTTT.

This clonotype was detected once. The chain is built from TRBV20-1 and TRBJ2-1, with 10 bases fitting TRBD2. The V and J ends lost 7 bases and 7 bases, in that order; junction bases with no gene match: 10. Germline CDR1 is DFQATT and CDR2 is SNEGSKA (reference sequence). This CDR3 has 14 amino acids. Written as DNA, the CDR3 is TGCAGTGTCGAGAGCGGGAGGGCCGGAAATGAGCAGTTCTTC. Translated: CSVESGRAGNEQFF.

This chain uses TRBV20-1 with TRBJ1-4; TRBD1 matches 8 bases. The germline CDR1 and CDR2 sequences are DFQATT and SNEGSKA (reference sequence). V lost 5 bases and J lost 7; bases outside the gene matches: 9. The CDR3 totals 14 residues. The DNA of the CDR3 is TGCAGTGCTCCTAACAGGGGGAAGTCTGAAAAACTGTTTTTT. Encoded protein: CSAPNRGKSEKLFF.